This TCR beta chain was observed in a study of T-cell reconstitution after alpha-beta-depleted transplantation in children. This clonotype was observed at least ten times. The ends were cut back, 6 bases at V and 2 bases at J, with 10 bases in the middle. This CDR3 spans 14 amino acids. CDR1 is ENHRY, CDR2 SYGVKD, per germline. As it was prepared, the TCRbeta library received unique molecular identifiers. MiXCR, run by TCRdb on the PCR reads, gives a single entry per CDR3 protein. The sample has about 610,000 distinct CDR3 sequences; approximately 10% are singletons. This chain links TRBV10-3 with TRBJ2-2; the D is unclear. The receptor's source is a human donor who donated a stem cell graft to a child with acute myeloid leukemia. Sequenced material: PBMCs from the stem cell graft donor, taken from the stem cell graft. The DNA for the CDR3 is TGTGCCATCAGGCGCGACTCTAACACCGGGGAGCTGTTTTTT. As protein: CAIRRDSNTGELFF.